One and the same sample provided the 27 T cell receptor beta chains below, sequenced in a study of technical replicates of blood from a few donors. Clones were sequenced by immunoSEQ multiplex PCR, and TCRdb holds only the in-frame ones, with some missing. Of around 60,000 clones in the sample, around 93% are singletons; the top ten hold more than 3.5%. Input material: PBMCs. The receptor set was obtained from a human donor in good health. Some clones in this sample may be carry-over from other donors' samples.

This chain links TRBV7-2 with TRBJ1-5; D is unclear. The CDR3 spans 14 residues. V was trimmed by 5 bases and J by 5 bases, leaving 13 bases between them. Germline V gene data show CDR1 as SGHTA and CDR2 as FQGNSA. CDR3 in amino acids: CASSPRRGDQPQHF. In DNA, the CDR3 is TGTGCCAGCAGCCCCCGTCGGGGAGATCAGCCCCAGCATTTT.

About this clone: Germline and junction disagree at one end, which may indicate a read error. The chain is built from TRBV7-2 and TRBJ2-5; 9 bases agree with TRBD2. Germline V gene sequence: CDR1 SGHTA, CDR2 FQGNSA. The CDR3 is made up of 14 amino acids. CDR3 nucleotides: TGTGCCAGCAGCGAATCGGCTCTAGCGGGGAGGAGGCACTTC. Translated: CASSESALAGRRHF.

V usage is TRBV6-1 and J usage is TRBJ1-5, with no clear D. The CDR3 contains 15 residues. V gave up 10 bases and J gave up 3 bases, with 19 bases separating them. Per the germline V gene, CDR1 is MNHNS and CDR2 is SASEGT. The CDR3 DNA follows: TGTGCCACCGCTTTTGGGGTAGCGTCCAATCAGCCCCAGCATTTT. Protein: CATAFGVASNQPQHF.

The chain couples TRBV10-3 to TRBJ1-6; 7 bases fit TRBD1. V was clipped by 7 bases and J by 6 bases; unmatched bases: 3. Germline CDR1 reads ENHRY; CDR2 reads SYGVKD. CDR3 length: 13 amino acids. The CDR3, as DNA: TGTGCCATCACGGGACAGACTAATTCACCCCTCCACTTT. Translating it yields CAITGQTNSPLHF.

The chain links TRBV27 to TRBJ1-4; TRBD1 might be the D (6 bases). V dropped 4 bases and J dropped 11 bases, with 17 bases sitting between them. The CDR3 is 14 amino acids. From germline, CDR1 is MNHEY and CDR2 SMNVEV (reference sequence). CDR3: CASSSFSTGGKLFF. The DNA for the CDR3 is TGTGCCAGCAGTTCCTTCTCGACAGGCGGGAAACTGTTTTTT.

The chain employs TRBV4-1 and TRBJ2-5, with 12 bases that match TRBD2. With V trimmed by 4 bases and J by 4 bases, 4 bases remained unmatched. The CDR3 extends over 15 amino acids. In germline, CDR1 is MGHRA, CDR2 YSYEKL. CDR3 bases: TGCGCCAGCAGCCTCGAGGGACTAGCGGGAGAGACCCAGTACTTC. Its protein product is CASSLEGLAGETQYF.

This clone was recorded only once. The genes are TRBV19 and TRBJ1-2, with TRBD1 matching over 7 bases. V lost 5 bases, J lost 0 bases, and 6 bases stayed unmatched. Germline values: CDR1 LNHDA, CDR2 SQIVND (reference sequence). The CDR3 is made up of 15 amino acids. The CDR3 coding sequence is TGTGCCAGTAGTCTTCGACAGGGCGCTAACTATGGCTACACCTTC. Residues: CASSLRQGANYGYTF.

The rearrangement uses TRBV5-8 and TRBJ2-5, with 9 bases aligning to TRBD1. The CDR3 extends over 15 amino acids. Germline CDR1 is SGHTS and CDR2 is YDEGEE. Trimming at V came to 4 bases and at J to 3 bases, leaving 7 bases not matched to a gene. CDR3 amino acids: CASSAQGASEETQYF. CDR3 coding DNA: TGTGCCAGCAGCGCACAGGGGGCGTCAGAAGAGACCCAGTACTTC.

This chain connects TRBV4-3 to TRBJ2-3, with D perhaps TRBD2 (6 bases). Germline loops: CDR1 LGHNA, CDR2 YSLEER. The CDR3 loop spans 17 amino acids. The V end lost 1 base, the J end lost 6 bases, and 20 bases lay between the germline ends. CDR3 sequence (DNA): TGCGCCAGCAGCCAAGGCGAGCCGCGGGATAGCGCGGATACGCAGTATTTT. It encodes CASSQGEPRDSADTQYF.

V and J are TRBV6-1 and TRBJ1-4; D not resolved. The germline CDR1 and CDR2 sequences are MNHNS and SASEGT. The CDR3 sequence is 15 residues long. Deletions cut 2 bases from V and 8 bases from J, with 15 bases between. The DNA for the CDR3 is TGTGCCAGCAGTGAATCACCAGACTGGCGAGAAAAACTGTTTTTT. It codes for CASSESPDWREKLFF.

This chain links TRBV9 with TRBJ2-1; possibly TRBD2 for D (5 bases). V was cut by 0 bases and J by 7 bases, with 8 bases left in between. CDR1 is SGDLS, CDR2 YYNGEE, per germline. CDR3 length: 13 amino acids. The CDR3 DNA reads TGTGCCAGCAGCGTAGGAAGGGAGAATGAGCAGTTCTTC. Translating it yields CASSVGRENEQFF.

The DNA for the CDR3 is TGCGCCAGCAGCTTGGCCCTCCAGAATGAGCAGTTCTTC. It translates to CASSLALQNEQFF. The chain combines TRBV5-1 with TRBJ2-1, with D hard to call. The CDR3 consists of 13 residues. With 0 bases removed from V and 7 bases from J, the gap between germline ends came to 8 bases. Germline CDR1 is SGHRS and CDR2 is YFSETQ.

In this sample, this clone turned up once. The chain employs TRBV5-5 and TRBJ1-3; 9 bases line up with TRBD1. The CDR3 runs to 16 residues. V gave up 4 bases and J gave up 4 bases; unmatched junction bases: 9. CDR1 is SGHKS and CDR2 is YYEKEE in the germline V gene (reference sequence). Written as DNA, the CDR3 is TGTGCCAGCAGCGGTGCCGGGACAGGGCTGGGAAACACCATATATTTT. Protein sequence: CASSGAGTGLGNTIYF.

The rearrangement links TRBV2 to TRBJ2-4; 7 bases match TRBD1. CDR3 length: 13 amino acids. The V gene end was trimmed by 6 bases and the J gene end by 16 bases; junction bases not matched to a gene: 15. The germline gives CDR1 SNHLY, CDR2 FYNNEI. Here the CDR3 DNA reads TGTGCCAGCAGAGCTGAGGGACAGAGACTGCCCTACTTC. Its translation is CASRAEGQRLPYF.

This chain uses TRBV4-2 with TRBJ1-2; tentatively, D is TRBD1 (6 bases). From germline, CDR1 is LGHNA and CDR2 YNFKEQ. The V end was cut by 1 base, the J end by 4 bases, with 16 bases between. This CDR3 spans 16 amino acids. Written as DNA, the CDR3 is TGTGCCAGCAGCCAAGGGATACAGGGTGAAAGCTATGGCTACACCTTC. It is translated as CASSQGIQGESYGYTF.

This chain joins TRBV27 and TRBJ1-3; D is possibly TRBD1 (5 bases). Trimming took 8 bases from V and 4 from J, leaving 18 bases between them. The CDR3 totals 15 residues. Per germline, CDR1 MNHEY and CDR2 SMNVEV (reference sequence). CDR3: CASGEGWGSGNTIYF. In nucleotides, the CDR3 is TGTGCCAGCGGGGAGGGGTGGGGATCGGGAAACACCATATATTTT.

The V gene is TRBV4-1, the J gene TRBJ1-2; 8 nucleotides agree with TRBD1. Per the germline V gene, CDR1 is MGHRA and CDR2 is YSYEKL. Losses at the gene ends were 5 bases for V and 2 bases for J; bases not matched to a gene: 10. The CDR3 runs to 16 residues. In DNA form, the CDR3 reads TGCGCCAGCAGCGTACAACAGGGGGTGGGGAACTATGGCTACACCTTC. As protein: CASSVQQGVGNYGYTF.

The chain is built from TRBV2 and TRBJ2-2; TRBD2 aligns across 12 bases. Trimming cost V 6 bases and J 6 bases; bases outside gene matches: 5. Germline V lookup: CDR1 SNHLY, CDR2 FYNNEI. This CDR3 region has 15 residues. CDR3 in amino acids: CASRRTSGEAGELFF. Written as DNA, the CDR3 is TGTGCCAGCAGAAGGACTAGCGGGGAAGCCGGGGAGCTGTTTTTT.

The gene calls are TRBV10-2 and TRBJ1-2; 7 nucleotides match TRBD1. The germline V gene has CDR1 WSHSY and CDR2 SAAADI. The CDR3 length is 15 residues. V shed 0 bases and J 4 bases; nucleotides not matched to a gene: 5. The CDR3 spells CASSESQGVGYGYTF. CDR3 DNA: TGCGCCAGCAGTGAGTCGCAGGGGGTAGGCTATGGCTACACCTTC.

This clone is a singleton in its sample. The chain couples TRBV4-3 to TRBJ1-2; D is perhaps TRBD1 (5 bases). Germline V CDR1 and CDR2: LGHNA, YSLEER. This CDR3 region has 15 residues. Trimming left V 0 bases short and J 13 bases short, with 21 bases between. The chain's CDR3 is CASSQDFPAGISITF. The CDR3 region has the DNA TGCGCCAGCAGCCAAGATTTTCCGGCAGGGATAAGTATCACCTTC.

The rearrangement joins TRBV6-1 to TRBJ1-1; the D gene is possibly TRBD1 (6 bases). The germline V gene has CDR1 MNHNS and CDR2 SASEGT. This CDR3 is 16 amino acids long. Trimming took off 2 bases at V and 0 bases at J, with 13 bases between the two ends. In DNA form, the CDR3 reads TGTGCCAGCAGTGAACACCTGAACAGGGTGAACACTGAAGCTTTCTTT. Residues: CASSEHLNRVNTEAFF.

With respect to this clone: Other DNA sequences in the sample encode the same CDR3. This chain connects TRBV6-5 to TRBJ2-7; D uncertain. The CDR3 is made up of 14 amino acids. CDR1 MNHEY and CDR2 SVGAGI come from the germline V gene. Between the trimmed V and J ends, which lost 2 bases and 2 bases, there was a span of 10 bases. The CDR3 loop reads CASSYGPKTYEQYF. The CDR3 nucleotides read TGTGCCAGCAGTTACGGGCCTAAGACCTACGAGCAGTACTTC.

The chain combines TRBV7-2 with TRBJ1-2; weak D call: TRBD1 (6 bases). V shed 1 base and J shed 8 bases, with 17 bases lying between them. Germline assignment: CDR1 SGHTA and CDR2 FQGNSA. CDR3 length: 15 amino acids. The CDR3 loop is CASSLGGGLLYGYTF. The CDR3 coding sequence is TGTGCCAGCAGCTTAGGGGGGGGCCTGCTCTACGGCTACACCTTC.

The J gene is TRBJ2-1, the V gene TRBV14; 7 bases line up with TRBD2. This CDR3 has 16 amino acids. V lost 5 bases, J lost 4 bases, and 11 bases stayed unmatched. Germline V gene data show CDR1 as SGHDN and CDR2 as FVKESK. DNA for the CDR3: TGTGCCAGCAGCTACTTATCCGGGACTAAGTACAATGAGCAGTTCTTC. Translating gives CASSYLSGTKYNEQFF.

The chain recombines TRBV5-6 with TRBJ1-2, with 8 bases that match TRBD1. Germline values: CDR1 SGHDT, CDR2 YYEEEE. The CDR3 contains 13 residues. The V and J ends lost 3 bases and 6 bases, in that order; junction bases with no gene match: 4. The CDR3 region has the DNA TGTGCCAGCAGCTACAGGGGGGTGAATGGCTACACCTTC. Protein: CASSYRGVNGYTF.

This sequence joins TRBV7-2 and TRBJ2-4, with D tentatively TRBD1 (6 bases). Germline V gene data show CDR1 as SGHTA and CDR2 as FQGNSA. The CDR3 spans 15 residues. Deletions cut 1 base from V and 5 bases from J, with 12 bases between. CDR3 protein: CASSLGGRWENIQYF. DNA for the CDR3: TGTGCCAGCAGCTTAGGGGGGCGATGGGAAAACATTCAGTACTTC.

The V call is TRBV28, the J call TRBJ1-2; D possibly corresponds to TRBD1 (6 bases). In germline, CDR1 is MDHEN, CDR2 SYDVKM. The CDR3 covers 14 residues. V lost 6 bases, J lost 10 bases, and 21 bases lay in between. The CDR3 region has the DNA TGTGCCAGCAGCGAGGGGGGGGCGTCCATGACCTACACCTTC. Its translation is CASSEGGASMTYTF.